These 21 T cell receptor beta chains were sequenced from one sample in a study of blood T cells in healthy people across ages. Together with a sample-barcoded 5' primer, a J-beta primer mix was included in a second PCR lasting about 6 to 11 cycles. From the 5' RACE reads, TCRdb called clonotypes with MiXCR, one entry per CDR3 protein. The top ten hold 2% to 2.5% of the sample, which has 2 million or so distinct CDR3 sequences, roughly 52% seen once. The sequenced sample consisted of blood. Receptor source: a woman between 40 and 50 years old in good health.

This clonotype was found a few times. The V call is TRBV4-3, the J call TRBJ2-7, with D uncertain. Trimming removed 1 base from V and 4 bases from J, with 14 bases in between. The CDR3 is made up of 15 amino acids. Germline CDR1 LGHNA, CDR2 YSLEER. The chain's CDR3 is CASSQGPAGRYEQYF. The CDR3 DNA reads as TGCGCCAGCAGCCAAGGCCCAGCAGGAAGGTACGAGCAGTACTTC.

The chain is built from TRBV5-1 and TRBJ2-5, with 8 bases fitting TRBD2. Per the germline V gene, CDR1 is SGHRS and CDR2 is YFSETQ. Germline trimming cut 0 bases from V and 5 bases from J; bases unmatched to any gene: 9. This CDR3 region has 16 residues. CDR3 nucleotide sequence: TGCGCCAGCAGCTTGGTGTCGGGGGGGCCCGTGGAGACCCAGTACTTC. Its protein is CASSLVSGGPVETQYF.

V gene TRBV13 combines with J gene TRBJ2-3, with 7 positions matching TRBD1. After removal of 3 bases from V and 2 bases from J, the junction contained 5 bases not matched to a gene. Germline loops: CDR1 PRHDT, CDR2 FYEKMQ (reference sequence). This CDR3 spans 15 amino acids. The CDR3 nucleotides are TGTGCCAGCAGCTTTGGACAGGAGATCACAGATACGCAGTATTTT. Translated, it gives CASSFGQEITDTQYF. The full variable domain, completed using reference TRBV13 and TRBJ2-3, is AAGVIQSPRHLIKEKRETATLKCYPIPRHDTVYWYQQGPGQDPQFLISFYEKMQSDKGSIPDRFSAQQFSDYHSELNMSSLELGDSALYFCASSFGQEITDTQYFGPGTRLTVL.

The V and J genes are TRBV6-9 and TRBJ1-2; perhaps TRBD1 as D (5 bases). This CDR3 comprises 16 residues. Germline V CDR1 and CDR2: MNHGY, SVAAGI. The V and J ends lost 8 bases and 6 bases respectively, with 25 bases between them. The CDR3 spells CASPLVQDLLSDGYTF. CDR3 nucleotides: TGTGCCAGCCCCCTAGTACAGGACCTCCTATCGGATGGCTACACCTTC.

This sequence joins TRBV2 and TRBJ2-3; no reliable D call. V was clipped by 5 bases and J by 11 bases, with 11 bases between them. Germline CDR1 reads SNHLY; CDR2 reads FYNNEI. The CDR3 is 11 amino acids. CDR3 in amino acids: CASSPLEWQYF. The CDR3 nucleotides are TGTGCCAGCAGTCCGCTGGAGTGGCAGTATTTT.

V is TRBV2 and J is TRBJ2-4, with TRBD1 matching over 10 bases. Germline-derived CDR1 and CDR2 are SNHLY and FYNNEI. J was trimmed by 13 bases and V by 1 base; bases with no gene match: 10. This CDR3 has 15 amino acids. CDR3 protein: CASSEERQGAGEQYF. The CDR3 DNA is TGTGCCAGCAGTGAAGAGAGACAGGGGGCAGGGGAGCAGTACTTC.

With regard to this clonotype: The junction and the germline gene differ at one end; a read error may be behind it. The CDR3 DNA reads as TGTGCCAGCAGTGACACTGTGGGAGGCACTGAAACTTTCTTT. This encodes CASSDTVGGTETFF. The rearrangement uses TRBV2 and TRBJ1-1; D unclear. This CDR3 comprises 14 residues. The germline gives CDR1 SNHLY, CDR2 FYNNEI. The variable domain in full, completed from reference TRBV2 and TRBJ1-1, reads EPEVTQTPSHQVTQMGQEVILRCVPISNHLYFYWYRQILGQKVEFLVSFYNNEISEKSEIFDDQFSVERPDGSNFTLKIRSTKLEDSAMYFCASSDTVGGTETFFGQGTRLTVV.

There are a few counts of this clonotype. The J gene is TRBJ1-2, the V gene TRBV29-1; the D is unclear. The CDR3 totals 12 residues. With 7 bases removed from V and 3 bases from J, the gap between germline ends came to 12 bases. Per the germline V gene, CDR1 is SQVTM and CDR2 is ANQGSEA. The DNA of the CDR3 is TGCAGCGGGGAATCTACCGACTATGGCTACACCTTC. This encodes CSGESTDYGYTF.

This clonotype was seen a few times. The CDR3 DNA sequence: TGTGCCAGCAGCTTAGTAGGGACAGGGGGCGGTAATGAAAAACTGTTTTTT. Translation gives CASSLVGTGGGNEKLFF. The chain has TRBV7-2 and TRBJ1-4, with 12 bases lining up with TRBD1. Germline CDR1 is SGHTA and CDR2 is FQGNSA. The trim removed 1 base at V and 4 bases at J, leaving 4 bases unmatched. The CDR3 runs 17 residues.

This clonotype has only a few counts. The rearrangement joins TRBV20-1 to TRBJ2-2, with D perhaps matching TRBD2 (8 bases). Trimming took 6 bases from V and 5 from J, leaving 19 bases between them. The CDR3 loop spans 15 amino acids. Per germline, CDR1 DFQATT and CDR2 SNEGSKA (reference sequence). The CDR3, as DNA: TGCAGTGCCCCCCGGGGGGGACAGAAGACCGGGGAGCTGTTTTTT. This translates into CSAPRGGQKTGELFF.

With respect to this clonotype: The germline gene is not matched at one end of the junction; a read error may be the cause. The CDR3 reads CASSPRTDYDYTF. DNA of the CDR3: TGTGCCAGCAGCCCACGGACCGATTATGACTACACCTTC. V is TRBV7-2 and J is TRBJ1-2; unclear D gene. This CDR3 region has 13 residues. Per the germline V gene, CDR1 is SGHTA and CDR2 is FQGNSA.

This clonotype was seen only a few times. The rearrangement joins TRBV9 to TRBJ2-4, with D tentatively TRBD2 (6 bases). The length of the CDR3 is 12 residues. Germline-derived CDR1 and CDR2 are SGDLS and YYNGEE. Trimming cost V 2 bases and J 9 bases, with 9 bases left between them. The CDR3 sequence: CASSVEGGIQYF. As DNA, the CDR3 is TGTGCCAGCAGCGTGGAGGGTGGCATTCAGTACTTC.

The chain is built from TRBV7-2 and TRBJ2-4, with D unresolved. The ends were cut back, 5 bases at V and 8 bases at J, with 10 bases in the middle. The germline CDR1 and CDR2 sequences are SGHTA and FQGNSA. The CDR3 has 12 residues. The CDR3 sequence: CASSPEAYIQYF. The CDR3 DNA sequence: TGTGCCAGCAGCCCCGAGGCGTACATTCAGTACTTC.

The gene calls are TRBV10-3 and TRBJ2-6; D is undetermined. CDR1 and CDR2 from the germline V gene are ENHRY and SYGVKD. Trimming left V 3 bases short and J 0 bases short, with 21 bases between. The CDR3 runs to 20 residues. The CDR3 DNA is TGTGCCATCAGTGATCCCACTATACAAACTCGGACCTCTGGGGCCAACGTCCTGACTTTC. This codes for CAISDPTIQTRTSGANVLTF.

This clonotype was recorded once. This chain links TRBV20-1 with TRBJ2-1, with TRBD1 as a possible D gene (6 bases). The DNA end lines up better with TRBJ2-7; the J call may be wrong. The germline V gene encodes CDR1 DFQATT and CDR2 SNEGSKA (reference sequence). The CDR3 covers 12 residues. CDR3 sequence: CSAPGRGPEQYF. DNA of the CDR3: TGCAGTGCTCCCGGCAGGGGCCCCGAGCAGTACTTC.

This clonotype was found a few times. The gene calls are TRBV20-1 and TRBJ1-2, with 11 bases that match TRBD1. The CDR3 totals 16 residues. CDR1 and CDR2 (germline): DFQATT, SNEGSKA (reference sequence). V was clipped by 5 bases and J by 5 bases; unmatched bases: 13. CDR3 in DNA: TGCAGTGCTCAGGTCCAAAGGGACAGGGGGTTGTATGGCTACACCTTC. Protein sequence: CSAQVQRDRGLYGYTF.

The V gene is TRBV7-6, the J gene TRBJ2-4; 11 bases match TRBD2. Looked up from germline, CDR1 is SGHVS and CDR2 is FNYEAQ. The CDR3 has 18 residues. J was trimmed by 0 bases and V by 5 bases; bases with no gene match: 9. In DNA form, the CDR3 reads TGTGCCAGCAGCAATCTAGCGGGGGGCCCACTAGCCAAAAACATTCAGTACTTC. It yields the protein CASSNLAGGPLAKNIQYF.

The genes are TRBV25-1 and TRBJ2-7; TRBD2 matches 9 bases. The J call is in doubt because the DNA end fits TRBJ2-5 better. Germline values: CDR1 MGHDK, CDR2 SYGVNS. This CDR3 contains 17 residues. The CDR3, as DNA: TGTGCCAGCAGTGAGAGCCCGGGACTAGCTAGGTTTGGGACCCAGTACTTC. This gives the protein CASSESPGLARFGTQYF.

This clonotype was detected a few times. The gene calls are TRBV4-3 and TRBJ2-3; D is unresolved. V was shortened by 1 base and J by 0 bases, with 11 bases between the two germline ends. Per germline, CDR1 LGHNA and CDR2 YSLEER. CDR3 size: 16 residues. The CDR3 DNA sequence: TGCGCCAGCAGCCAAGGGACCGGGCAGAGCACAGATACGCAGTATTTT. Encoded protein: CASSQGTGQSTDTQYF.

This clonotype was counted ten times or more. CDR3 in amino acids: CASSQDPLGSKAETQYF. In DNA form, the CDR3 reads TGTGCCAGCAGCCAAGATCCCCTGGGGTCAAAAGCAGAGACCCAGTACTTC. The chain has TRBV4-2 and TRBJ2-5; D unclear. Germline CDR1 is LGHNA and CDR2 is YNFKEQ. The CDR3 has 17 amino acids. V was trimmed by 0 bases and J by 4 bases, leaving 18 bases between them.

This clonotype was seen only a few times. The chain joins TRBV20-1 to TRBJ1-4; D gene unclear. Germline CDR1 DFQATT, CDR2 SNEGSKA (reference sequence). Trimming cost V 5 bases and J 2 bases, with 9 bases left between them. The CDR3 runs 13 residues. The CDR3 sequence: CSARRRTNEKLFF. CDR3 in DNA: TGCAGTGCTCGGCGGCGGACTAATGAAAAACTGTTTTTT.